One and the same sample provided the 26 T cell receptor beta chains below, sequenced in a study of molecular identifiers for immune sequencing clone quantification. A single record per CDR3 protein comes from TCRdb applying MiXCR to the PCR reads. The top ten hold about 0.9% of the sample, which has 550,000 to 750,000 distinct CDR3 sequences, 20% seen once. The sample was naive CD8+ T cells from blood, with Jurkat cell RNA spiked in. The subset is: FACS-sorted CD8+CD4-CCR7+CD45RA+ naive T cells. All receptors derive from a human donor in good health. Some libraries in this study had Jurkat cell RNA spiked in.

This clonotype was recorded many times. The chain recombines TRBV10-3 with TRBJ2-7; 9 nucleotides match TRBD1. CDR1 is ENHRY and CDR2 is SYGVKD in the germline V gene. The junction had 4 bases not matched to a gene; V was cut back by 10 bases and J by 6 bases. This CDR3 is 11 amino acids long. Written as DNA, the CDR3 is TGTGCCAGCCGGGACAGGGTCGAGCAGTACTTC. Translated: CASRDRVEQYF.

This clonotype was detected a few times. The chain employs TRBV5-4 and TRBJ1-4; D ambiguous. There are 17 residues in the CDR3. Germline lookup yields CDR1 SGHNT and CDR2 YYREEE (reference sequence). V was pared by 3 bases and J by 0 bases, with 15 bases between. The CDR3 DNA is TGTGCCAGCAGCTCGGGGAGTAGGCTTGCAACTAATGAAAAACTGTTTTTT. Translating it yields CASSSGSRLATNEKLFF.

The V gene is TRBV10-3, the J gene TRBJ1-1, with unresolved D. The V gene's germline CDR1 is ENHRY and CDR2 SYGVKD. The CDR3 has 13 amino acids. Trimming removed 5 bases at V and 1 base at J, with 8 bases between. CDR3 DNA: TGTGCCATCAGTAGACAATGGAACACTGAAGCTTTCTTT. Translated, it gives CAISRQWNTEAFF.

This clonotype was detected many times. The chain uses TRBV3-1 and TRBJ2-3; the D is unclear. The germline gives CDR1 LGHDT, CDR2 YNNKEL (reference sequence). The ends were cut back, 4 bases at V and 6 bases at J, with 11 bases in the middle. This CDR3 is built from 13 residues. The CDR3 reads CASSPGPGDTQYF. The CDR3 DNA reads TGTGCCAGCAGCCCCGGTCCTGGGGATACGCAGTATTTT.

This clonotype was counted at least ten times. The genes are TRBV5-1 and TRBJ1-5; TRBD1 matches 8 bases. J was trimmed by 5 bases and V by 0 bases; bases with no gene match: 4. The CDR3 spans 15 residues. In germline, CDR1 is SGHRS, CDR2 YFSETQ. CDR3 sequence: CASSLGTGRDQPQHF. DNA of the CDR3: TGCGCCAGCAGCTTGGGGACAGGGCGCGATCAGCCCCAGCATTTT.

This clonotype was detected ten times or more. CDR3 sequence: CASSVSPDTANYGYTF. CDR3 sequence (DNA): TGTGCCAGCAGTGTCTCCCCGGACACCGCTAACTATGGCTACACCTTC. The chain employs TRBV2 and TRBJ1-2, with a tentative D call TRBD1 (5 bases). Looked up from germline, CDR1 is SNHLY and CDR2 is FYNNEI. Deletions cut 4 bases from V and 0 bases from J, with 15 bases between. The CDR3 spans 16 residues.

This clonotype occurred many times. The chain employs TRBV4-2 and TRBJ2-7, with D unresolved. Germline CDR1 is LGHNA and CDR2 is YNFKEQ. There are 13 residues in the CDR3. The germline V and J ends were trimmed by 1 base and 2 bases, with 6 bases remaining between them. CDR3 DNA sequence: TGTGCCAGCAGCCAAGGGAATACCTACGAGCAGTACTTC. Translation: CASSQGNTYEQYF.

This clonotype turned up a few times. The chain joins TRBV7-9 to TRBJ2-2, with 7 bases aligning to TRBD1. Germline V gene lookup returns CDR1 SEHNR and CDR2 FQNEAQ (reference sequence). After removal of 4 bases from V and 3 bases from J, the junction contained 8 bases not matched to a gene. This CDR3 comprises 16 residues. CDR3 protein: CASSSRTGGYTGELFF. In nucleotides, the CDR3 is TGTGCCAGCAGCTCCCGGACAGGCGGGTACACCGGGGAGCTGTTTTTT.

The table lists this clonotype with a few counts. The CDR3 nucleotides read TGTGCCAGTAGTATAGACAGGGGTTCCTACAATGAGCAGTTCTTC. It specifies CASSIDRGSYNEQFF. V gene TRBV19 combines with J gene TRBJ2-1, with D maybe TRBD1 (6 bases). Germline lookup yields CDR1 LNHDA and CDR2 SQIVND (reference sequence). V shed 0 bases and J shed 1 base, with 7 bases lying between them. The CDR3 consists of 15 residues.

In its sample, this clonotype was seen many times. At one end the junction does not follow the germline gene, possibly because of a read error. The rearrangement links TRBV13 to TRBJ1-1; a weak D match, TRBD1 (6 bases). CDR3 length equals 15 residues. Looked up from germline, CDR1 is PRHDT and CDR2 is FYEKMQ (reference sequence). This CDR3 reads CASSLAGGLNAEAFF. CDR3 DNA sequence: TGTGCCAGCAGCTTAGCTGGGGGCCTGAACGCTGAAGCTTTCTTT.

To note about this clonotype: A single base separates this from a much larger clone, so it may be a read error. The CDR3 region has the DNA TGTGCCGGCAGTCACCCAGGGGGCGAGCAGTACTTC. Translated: CAGSHPGGEQYF. This chain links TRBV12-3 or TRBV12-4 with TRBJ2-7; 7 positions match TRBD1. This CDR3 region has 12 residues.

Turning to this clonotype: A much larger clone lies one base from this, so it may be a read error. A read error is likely, as this CDR3 ends without the conserved phenylalanine or tryptophan. The rearrangement uses TRBV28 and TRBJ1-1; D gene unclear. Trimming took off 10 bases at V and 1 base at J, with 7 bases between the two ends. This CDR3 is built from 11 residues. Germline V CDR1 and CDR2: MDHEN, SYDVKM. The CDR3, as DNA: TGTGCCACCGCTGGGAACACTGAAGCTTTCATT. Its protein is CATAGNTEAFI.

This clonotype showed up many times. The chain couples TRBV28 to TRBJ2-7, with D possibly matching TRBD1 (6 bases). Germline CDR1 reads MDHEN; CDR2 reads SYDVKM. The CDR3 is 16 amino acids. V was shortened by 6 bases and J by 2 bases, with 20 bases between the two germline ends. CDR3 residues: CASRSNRDTMTYEQYF. DNA of the CDR3: TGTGCCAGCAGGTCAAACCGGGACACGATGACCTACGAGCAGTACTTC.

This clonotype has a handful of counts. This chain uses TRBV6-5 with TRBJ2-3, with 7 bases matching TRBD1. The V segment lost 6 bases and the J segment 4 bases; nucleotides outside the gene matches: 10. This CDR3 is built from 15 residues. Germline CDR1 is MNHEY and CDR2 is SVGAGI. CDR3: CASSPRTGMADTQYF. CDR3 bases: TGTGCCAGCAGCCCACGGACAGGAATGGCAGATACGCAGTATTTT.

This clonotype appeared many times. The rearrangement links TRBV3-1 to TRBJ1-1, with D tentatively TRBD1 (5 bases). This CDR3 has 16 amino acids. Germline CDR1 LGHDT, CDR2 YNNKEL (reference sequence). V was pared by 5 bases and J by 3 bases, with 19 bases between. The CDR3 DNA sequence: TGTGCCAGCAGCTCGATCACTAGGGGCCCCGACACTGAAGCTTTCTTT. Translation: CASSSITRGPDTEAFF.

This clonotype showed up many times. The rearrangement links TRBV6-2 or TRBV6-3 to TRBJ2-7; D is possibly TRBD1 or TRBD2 (6 bases each). The CDR3 spans 12 residues. Germline assignment: CDR1 MNHEY and CDR2 SVGEGT. Deletions cut 6 bases from V and 5 bases from J, with 11 bases between. The CDR3 region has the DNA TGTGCCAGCAGCCACGGGGGCCACGAGCAGTACTTC. It encodes CASSHGGHEQYF.

About this clonotype: An end of the junction differs from the germline gene, which may be a read error. The rearrangement links TRBV3-1 to TRBJ1-2, with unresolved D. Germline CDR1 and CDR2: LGHDT and YNNKEL (reference sequence). The length of the CDR3 is 18 residues. Written as DNA, the CDR3 is TGTGCCAGCAGCCAAGACTCGACCGAGGCCGCCGACCACTATGGCTACGCCTTC. Translated: CASSQDSTEAADHYGYAF.

This clonotype was counted a few times. The chain joins TRBV30 to TRBJ2-5, with 11 bases fitting TRBD1. The V gene end was trimmed by 2 bases and the J gene end by 2 bases; junction bases not matched to a gene: 4. This CDR3 is built from 15 residues. Germline CDR1 GTSNPN, CDR2 SVGIG (reference sequence). CDR3 residues: CAWSLGTGGQETQYF. CDR3 DNA sequence: TGTGCCTGGAGTCTCGGGACAGGGGGACAAGAGACCCAGTACTTC.

Comment on this clonotype: A much bigger clone sits one base away, suggesting this may be a read error. The rearrangement uses TRBV5-1 and TRBJ2-7; maybe TRBD2 (6 bases). The CDR3 extends over 11 amino acids. Trimming took 10 bases from V and 5 from J, leaving 13 bases between them. Germline CDR1 and CDR2: SGHRS and YFSETQ. CDR3: CAGIGGDEQYF. The DNA of the CDR3 is TGCGCCGGCATCGGGGGTGACGAGCAGTACTTC.

The table lists this clonotype with many counts. The V gene is TRBV29-1, the J gene TRBJ2-7; 8 bases match TRBD1. The CDR3 is 12 amino acids. CDR1 and CDR2 from the germline V gene are SQVTM and ANQGSEA. V shed 1 base, J shed 7 bases, and the junction held 3 bases outside the gene matches. The CDR3 DNA follows: TGCAGCGTTGAAGCTAACAGGGGGGAGCAGTACTTC. Translating it yields CSVEANRGEQYF.

The genes are TRBV4-1 and TRBJ1-5, with TRBD1 identical over 7 bases. The germline CDR1 and CDR2 sequences are MGHRA and YSYEKL. V lost 4 bases and J lost 1; bases outside the gene matches: 7. The CDR3 sequence is 16 residues long. CDR3 region: CASSPGGYGSNQPQHF. CDR3 coding DNA: TGCGCCAGCAGCCCAGGGGGGTACGGGAGCAATCAGCCCCAGCATTTT.

This clonotype occurred many times. V usage is TRBV7-9 and J usage is TRBJ1-2, with D unresolved. The CDR3 contains 16 residues. V lost 1 base, J lost 4 bases, and 16 bases lay in between. Looked up from germline, CDR1 is SEHNR and CDR2 is FQNEAQ (reference sequence). The CDR3 region has the DNA TGTGCCAGCAGCTTAGAGGAGACCCTACCGAGCTATGGCTACACCTTC. It is translated as CASSLEETLPSYGYTF.

Worth noting for this clonotype: A single base separates this from a much larger clone, so it may be a read error. This rearrangement joins TRBV7-2 to TRBJ2-1; D call uncertain. The V end lost 1 base, the J end lost 9 bases, and 25 bases lay between the germline ends. Germline CDR1 SGHTA, CDR2 FQGNSA. The CDR3 loop spans 18 amino acids. The DNA of the CDR3 is TGTGCCAGCAGCTTAGATAGTAGCCCTGCGTACAATATGGGTGAGCAGTTCTTC. Translation: CASSLDSSPAYNMGEQFF.

This clonotype was seen repeatedly, ten times or more. The chain combines TRBV30 with TRBJ1-4; no reliable D call. Trimming removed 2 bases at V and 4 bases at J, with 11 bases between. Germline loops: CDR1 GTSNPN, CDR2 SVGIG (reference sequence). The CDR3 loop spans 14 amino acids. The DNA of the CDR3 is TGTGCCTGGAGTATGGAAGCCCTTAATGAAAAACTGTTTTTT. Amino acids: CAWSMEALNEKLFF.

This clonotype was recorded a few times. The chain joins TRBV20-1 to TRBJ2-3; D is perhaps TRBD1 (5 bases). Deletions cut 1 base from V and 5 bases from J, with 7 bases between. The germline V gene has CDR1 DFQATT and CDR2 SNEGSKA (reference sequence). The CDR3 extends over 12 amino acids. CDR3 loop: CSARGREDTQYF. The DNA of the CDR3 is TGCAGTGCTAGAGGCAGGGAAGATACGCAGTATTTT.

Note on this clonotype: An end of the junction does not agree with germline; a read error may underlie this. The chain uses TRBV5-3 and TRBJ2-5; D is ambiguous. TRBV5-3 is an ORF; its function is uncertain. The CDR3 has 14 residues. The CDR3 coding sequence is TGTGCCAGCAGCTTGGGTCTGGATCAAGAGACCCAGTGCTTC. Encoded protein: CASSLGLDQETQCF.